This T cell receptor (beta chain) was profiled in a study of blood T cell repertoires in COVID-19. The overall study: Researchers got acute and convalescent COVID-19 samples from the United States, Italy and Spain. The cDNA or gDNA used as material had been derived from T cells, B-cell-depleted T cells, or PBMCs.

Each participant's cohort was designated according to participant-reported clinical history. J was trimmed by 9 bases and V by 1 base; bases with no gene match: 4. The CDR3 is 14 residues long. Germline-derived CDR1 and CDR2 are SGDLS and YYNGEE. Generated by immunoSEQ multiplex PCR, the TCRdb table keeps only in-frame clones and is missing some. This table has 150,000 to 200,000 clones, approximately 87% appearing once. V gene TRBV9 combines with J gene TRBJ1-6, with TRBD1 identical over 7 bases. Sequencing was done on a sample of PBMCs or T cells enriched from blood (not recorded which). The receptor comes from a woman in her forties or fifties who had recovered from COVID-19. CDR3 amino acids: CASSVQGESSPLHF. The CDR3 DNA reads TGTGCCAGCAGCGTACAGGGGGAGAGTTCACCCCTCCACTTT.